Shown below are 22 T cell receptor beta chains from a single sample sequenced in a study of early T cells in non-severe SARS-CoV-2 infection. MiXCR was run by TCRdb on the 5' RACE reads, yielding one entry per CDR3 protein. The sample lists approximately 42,000 distinct CDR3 sequences, around 6% occurring once. Sequenced: whole blood. The origin of the receptors is an adult who was a healthcare worker with PCR-confirmed SARS-CoV-2 infection or an uninfected control (not recorded which).

This clonotype turned up a few times. CDR3 nucleotide sequence: TGCAGTGCTAGAGCTTTAGCAGATACGCAGTATTTT. Protein: CSARALADTQYF. The chain uses TRBV20-1 and TRBJ2-3; D uncertain. V was shortened by 1 base and J by 4 bases, with 6 bases between the two germline ends. Germline CDR1 and CDR2: DFQATT and SNEGSKA (reference sequence). The CDR3 runs to 12 residues.

This clonotype appeared a few times. The V call is TRBV5-4, the J call TRBJ2-3; a possible D gene is TRBD1 (6 bases). Trimming shortened V by 7 bases and J by 6 bases, and 9 bases separated the two germline ends. The CDR3 totals 11 residues. Germline values: CDR1 SGHNT, CDR2 YYREEE (reference sequence). CDR3 nucleotide sequence: TGTGCCAGCTCCCAGGGGGATACGCAGTATTTT. Its protein is CASSQGDTQYF.

The table lists this clonotype with many counts. V is TRBV3-1 and J is TRBJ1-2; D unclear. The CDR3 contains 15 residues. Germline V gene data show CDR1 as LGHDT and CDR2 as YNNKEL (reference sequence). V lost 4 bases, J lost 4 bases, and 16 bases lay in between. The CDR3 DNA reads TGTGCCAGCAGCCCCGGACCGGAGCTGATCTATGGCTACACCTTC. This translates into CASSPGPELIYGYTF.

This clonotype was counted ten times or more. The junction and the germline gene differ at one end; a read error may be behind it. The chain couples TRBV27 to TRBJ1-5, with D uncertain. The CDR3 has 13 amino acids. Germline CDR1 is MNHEY and CDR2 is SMNVEV (reference sequence). This chain's CDR3 is CASSLSREGRGSF. CDR3 DNA: TGTGCCAGCAGTTTGTCACGTGAGGGCCGAGGTTCATTT.

This clonotype was seen ten or more times. CDR3 sequence reads: CASSLVGNEKLFF. In DNA, the CDR3 is TGTGCCAGCAGCTTGGTGGGTAATGAAAAACTGTTTTTT. V gene TRBV5-5 combines with J gene TRBJ1-4, with unresolved D. The CDR3 totals 13 residues. CDR1 and CDR2 (germline): SGHKS, YYEKEE (reference sequence). V lost 0 bases and J lost 4, with 4 bases in between.

This clonotype was counted only a few times. The chain employs TRBV12-3 or TRBV12-4 and TRBJ2-1; D possibly corresponds to TRBD1 (6 bases). The CDR3 runs 13 residues. The germline V and J ends were trimmed by 2 bases and 8 bases, with 10 bases remaining between them. The DNA of the CDR3 is TGTGCCAGCAGTTTAACAGGGACCGATGAGCAGTTCTTC. Protein sequence: CASSLTGTDEQFF.

The chain links TRBV19 to TRBJ2-2; 7 bases map to TRBD1. V shed 10 bases and J 0 bases; nucleotides not matched to a gene: 8. This CDR3 region has 15 residues. From germline, CDR1 is LNHDA and CDR2 SQIVND (reference sequence). The CDR3 here is CATDRAQTNTGELFF. In DNA, the CDR3 is TGTGCCACCGACAGGGCCCAAACGAACACCGGGGAGCTGTTTTTT.

The chain has TRBV7-9 and TRBJ2-3; D not resolved. Per germline, CDR1 SEHNR and CDR2 FQNEAQ (reference sequence). The CDR3 runs to 14 residues. V dropped 4 bases and J dropped 1 base, with 9 bases sitting between them. Here the CDR3 DNA reads TGTGCCAGCAGCTCATACCGGGGCACAGATACGCAGTATTTT. Translation gives CASSSYRGTDTQYF. The whole variable domain, remainder taken from reference TRBV7-9 and TRBJ2-3, is DTGVSQNPRHKITKRGQNVTFRCDPISEHNRLYWYRQTLGQGPEFLTYFQNEAQLEKSRLLSDRFSAERPKGSFSTLEIQRTEQGDSAMYLCASSSYRGTDTQYFGPGTRLTVL.

The V gene is TRBV6-6, the J gene TRBJ2-7, with D perhaps matching TRBD1 (5 bases). Per germline, CDR1 MNHNY and CDR2 SVGAGI (reference sequence). The CDR3 sequence is 12 residues long. Trimming removed 4 bases at V and 6 bases at J, with 10 bases between. The chain's CDR3 is CASSSLQGEQYF. The DNA of the CDR3 is TGTGCCAGCAGTTCTCTTCAGGGCGAGCAGTACTTC.

The sample holds many counts of this clonotype. The gene calls are TRBV2 and TRBJ2-5, with 8 bases matching TRBD1. V lost 6 bases and J lost 3; bases outside the gene matches: 3. Germline-derived CDR1 and CDR2 are SNHLY and FYNNEI. The CDR3 spans 13 residues. The CDR3 DNA reads TGTGCCAGCAGCGGACAGGGAAAAGAGACCCAGTACTTC. Protein sequence: CASSGQGKETQYF.

The sample holds a few counts of this clonotype. The gene calls are TRBV7-2 and TRBJ2-5, with D possibly matching TRBD2 (6 bases). CDR1 is SGHTA, CDR2 FQGNSA, per germline. The V gene lost 5 bases and the J gene lost 5 bases, with 21 bases spanning the gap. The CDR3 consists of 16 residues. The CDR3 DNA sequence: TGTGCCAGCAGCGGTAGTGCCGGGGGACGTCTGGAGACCCAGTACTTC. Amino acids: CASSGSAGGRLETQYF.

The J gene is TRBJ2-3, the V gene TRBV7-9, with 10 bases identical to TRBD2. The CDR3 is 16 amino acids. Trimming removed 2 bases from V and 1 base from J; junction bases left unmatched: 3. CDR1 is SEHNR, CDR2 FQNEAQ, per germline (reference sequence). This chain's CDR3 is CASSLSSGGGTDTQYF. The CDR3 region has the DNA TGTGCCAGCAGCTTATCCAGCGGGGGGGGCACAGATACGCAGTATTTT.

In its sample, this clonotype was seen many times. The V call is TRBV10-2, the J call TRBJ2-1; 11 positions agree with TRBD1. The CDR3 is made up of 15 amino acids. From germline, CDR1 is WSHSY and CDR2 SAAADI. Germline trimming cut 3 bases from V and 6 bases from J; bases unmatched to any gene: 4. As DNA, the CDR3 is TGCGCCAGCAGTGAAGGGACAGGGGGGGGCAATGAGCAGTTCTTC. As protein: CASSEGTGGGNEQFF.

The chain combines TRBV7-2 with TRBJ1-6; D is unresolved. CDR1 is SGHTA and CDR2 is FQGNSA in the germline V gene. Trimming took off 2 bases at V and 6 bases at J, with 14 bases between the two ends. The CDR3 covers 16 residues. The CDR3 reads CASSLPNRFLNSPLHF. CDR3 nucleotide sequence: TGTGCCAGCAGCTTACCAAACCGGTTTCTTAATTCACCCCTCCACTTT.

The genes are TRBV10-3 and TRBJ1-1; weak D call: TRBD1 (6 bases). This CDR3 is built from 17 residues. Per the germline V gene, CDR1 is ENHRY and CDR2 is SYGVKD. V lost 2 bases, J lost 4 bases, and 20 bases lay in between. Written as DNA, the CDR3 is TGTGCCATCAGTGAGGCACAGGGTCGCGGGACGGTCACTGAAGCTTTCTTT. Translating gives CAISEAQGRGTVTEAFF.

This clonotype showed up many times. The chain combines TRBV10-1 with TRBJ1-5, with D possibly matching TRBD1 (5 bases). The CDR3 is 15 residues long. With 8 bases removed from V and 0 bases from J, the gap between germline ends came to 14 bases. In germline, CDR1 is WNHNN, CDR2 SYGVQD (reference sequence). In DNA, the CDR3 is TGCGCCAGCCCGAGGGACGGGATTAGCAATCAGCCCCAGCATTTT. It encodes CASPRDGISNQPQHF.

This clonotype was seen at least ten times. The genes are TRBV12-3 or TRBV12-4 and TRBJ2-3; D unclear. This CDR3 is 11 amino acids long. V was trimmed by 6 bases and J by 3 bases, leaving 4 bases between them. CDR3 region: CASRLTDTQYF. CDR3 coding DNA: TGTGCCAGCAGGTTAACAGATACGCAGTATTTT.

This clonotype was detected many times. The V and J genes are TRBV3-1 and TRBJ1-3, with TRBD1 as a possible D gene (6 bases). CDR1 is LGHDT and CDR2 is YNNKEL in the germline V gene (reference sequence). The V end was cut by 4 bases, the J end by 2 bases, with 12 bases between. This CDR3 has 15 amino acids. CDR3 in DNA: TGTGCCAGCAGCCCATTTGCAGGGGCTGGAAACACCATATATTTT. Translated, it gives CASSPFAGAGNTIYF. The whole variable domain, remainder taken from reference TRBV3-1 and TRBJ1-3, is DTAVSQTPKYLVTQMGNDKSIKCEQNLGHDTMYWYKQDSKKFLKIMFSYNNKELIINETVPNRFSPKSPDKAHLNLHINSLELGDSAVYFCASSPFAGAGNTIYFGEGSWLTVV.

This clonotype was recorded at least ten times. The gene calls are TRBV5-7 and TRBJ1-5; D is unclear. TRBV5-7 is placed among ORFs of uncertain function. Trimming shortened V by 2 bases and J by 6 bases, and 18 bases separated the two germline ends. The CDR3 extends over 16 amino acids. CDR3 in DNA: TGTGCCAGCAGCTTCGACCCCACCACGGGAGGTCAGCCCCAGCATTTT. It codes for CASSFDPTTGGQPQHF.

This clonotype was observed a few times. This sequence joins TRBV7-9 and TRBJ2-3; TRBD1 matches 8 bases. The germline V gene has CDR1 SEHNR and CDR2 FQNEAQ (reference sequence). The J segment lost 2 bases and the V segment lost 2 bases, leaving 3 bases of the junction unmatched. The length of the CDR3 is 15 residues. For the CDR3, the DNA is TGTGCCAGCAGCTTACAGGGGGCGATCACAGATACGCAGTATTTT. Its translation is CASSLQGAITDTQYF.

Comment on this clonotype: This may be a read error, as it is one base from a much larger clone. The rearrangement uses TRBV11-2 and TRBJ2-3; TRBD2 matches at 8 bases. Per germline, CDR1 SGHAT and CDR2 FQNNGV. The CDR3 is 18 amino acids. The J segment lost 2 bases and the V segment lost 5 bases, leaving 15 bases of the junction unmatched. As DNA, the CDR3 is TGTGCCAGCAGCCCCTCCCCCAAAGCGGGGGAGTCCACAGATACGCAGTATTTT. Translated, it gives CASSPSPKAGESTDTQYF.

The chain is built from TRBV9 and TRBJ2-5; TRBD2 agrees at 11 bases. Per germline, CDR1 SGDLS and CDR2 YYNGEE. The trim removed 2 bases at V and 4 bases at J, leaving 4 bases unmatched. The CDR3 has 15 residues. CDR3 amino acids: CASSVSGGARETQYF. The CDR3 DNA reads TGTGCCAGCAGCGTTAGCGGGGGGGCGAGAGAGACCCAGTACTTC.